This T cell receptor beta chain was sequenced in a study of PD-L1 blockade in urothelial cancer (dated by TCRdb to between 2016 and 2019). About the study as a whole: Therapy was started at some point between 2014 and 2016 for all patients, and atezolizumab 1,200 mg was administered intravenously every 3 weeks. About nine tenths of the roughly 30 patients were males with bladder-origin urothelial cancer, and about 65% of the 29 reported a prior smoking history. Patients had an ECOG performance status of 0 or 1 and had received between 0 and 3 prior chemotherapy regimens. Blood samples were analyzed at 3 weeks after treatment start (second dose) and at 6 weeks after treatment start. Blood samples yielded a median of approximately 150,000 T cells and roughly 80,000 unique TCRs, with median clonality 0.080. Somatic, immune and clinical correlates of response to PD-L1 blockade with atezolizumab in urothelial cancer were the focus of an exploratory multi-omic analysis. Pretreatment tumor samples, along with matched peripheral blood serially collected before and after atezolizumab treatment, were subjected to TCR sequencing. Durable clinical benefit was defined as a progression-free survival longer than 6 months, and TCR features were additionally tested against progression-free survival and overall survival. In the same patients, pretreatment tumors underwent whole exome sequencing and RNA sequencing in addition to TCR sequencing. Fewer than ten patients reached durable clinical benefit, while 20 patients did not. Approximately 29 patients had pretreatment blood TCR-seq, about 24 had at least one posttreatment blood collection, and about 24 had tumor TCR-seq.

Read against the paper, the sample's time point label means: pretreatment peripheral blood. The cohort included 25 to 30 patients with locally advanced or metastatic urothelial carcinoma who were treated at Memorial Sloan Kettering on a trial protocol. Peripheral blood mononuclear cells were collected pretreatment and during treatment, at between 1 and 8 total time points per patient. The Qiagen DNeasy Blood extraction kit was used to purify genomic DNA from total PBMCs and tumor samples. PBMCs were collected pretreatment and during treatment and were isolated and stored as previously described. Study-wide findings and limitations: Among patients with durable benefit, tumor-associated TCR clones showed greater expansion in peripheral blood 3 weeks after treatment started (n ≈ 21, p = 0.022). Because of the small sample size (n ≈ 31) and the many exploratory analyses performed, the results are intended to be regarded as hypothesis-generating. A pretreatment peripheral blood TCR clonality below the median was linked to improved progression-free and overall survival.

Synthetic TCR analog templates were spiked into each PCR to estimate absolute template abundance from read counts. Using the immunoSEQ assay, TCRbeta CDR3 regions were amplified from genomic DNA with bias-controlled V and J gene primers. Rearranged TCRbeta segments were sequenced at approximately 20X coverage. The study's own analysis went as follows. Clustering was used to correct sequencing errors, and CDR3s were annotated against IMGT so that V, D and J genes could be assigned. Out-of-frame and stop-codon sequences were excluded, and only productive TCRbeta rearrangements were used in downstream analyses. Clonality was calculated as one minus the Shannon entropy normalized by the log of the number of unique productive sequences. Clones differing between time points or between blood and tumor were identified using Fisher's exact test with Benjamini-Hochberg correction, with an adjusted p below 0.01 applied as the threshold. The table was pulled from immuneACCESS by TCRdb, which kept in-frame rearrangements only. Such tables lose some clones; where checked, under half of the loss comes from unresolved V genes, and the rest has no known cause. That table is the source of V, J and clone size, and D and trimming were worked out from the DNA. The sample contains roughly 130,000 clones, roughly 83% of them found a single time. The ten largest clones capture 3.2% of the sample.

To note about this clone: The antigen it binds to is not known. No base qualities exist here, and no much larger clone lies one base off it.

Reading the germline V gene (reference sequence) gives CDR1 PRHDT and CDR2 FYEKMQ. From its cysteine to its phenylalanine, the CDR3 spans 15 amino acids. Here the CDR3 DNA is all that survives: 45 bases in frame from base 1. V was cut back by 0 bases and J by 8 bases, leaving a gap of 17 bases between them. The TCR was taken from a man between 50 and 59 years old with urothelial cancer. The chain uses TRBV13 and TRBJ2-7, with no confidently assigned D gene. Sample: PBMCs, taken around atezolizumab (anti-PD-L1) treatment. The nucleotides are TGTGCCAGCAGCTTAGGCCCCGACTGGAATCTCAAGCAGTACTTC. The encoded protein is CASSLGPDWNLKQYF.